Listed below are T cell receptor beta chains from one sample, sequenced in a study of technical replicates of blood from a handful of donors. Clones were read by immunoSEQ multiplex PCR, and TCRdb kept only the in-frame ones, dropping some. The sample lists 90,000 to 100,000 clones, just under 95% occurring once. The sequenced sample consisted of T cells isolated from PBMCs. These receptors came from a human donor in good health. CDR3s include the opening cysteine and the closing phenylalanine or tryptophan.

>TRBV9|TRBJ2-2
CASSVVGGAEGGELFF
>TRBV13|TRBJ2-6
CASSPQGGGANVLTF
>TRBV5-1|TRBJ1-1
CASSWTGSMNTEAFF
>TRBV2|TRBJ1-4
CASSGQAATNEKLFF
>TRBV10-3|TRBJ1-6
CAIGTGGIPLHF
>TRBV27|TRBJ2-3
CASSPTGRGGPTDTQYF
>TRBV6-1|TRBJ1-3
CAILTNSGNTIYF
>TRBV15|TRBJ2-1
CATSRTLAERYNEQFF
>TRBV19|TRBJ2-3
CASSSGTGPTDTQYF
>TRBV7-2|TRBJ2-1
CASSLALNEQFF
>TRBV5-1|TRBJ2-5
CASSRGSLETQYF
>TRBV7-3|TRBJ1-1
CASSLGDAGPRANTEAFF
>TRBV27|TRBJ2-3
CASSQGPHTQYF
>TRBV7-2|TRBJ1-1
CASSLLPENTEAFF
>TRBV6-5|TRBJ1-5
CASSSGQGINQPQHF
>TRBV28|TRBJ2-5
CARDFVGTGQETQYF
>TRBV9|TRBJ2-1
CASSHRGSNEQFF
>TRBV18|TRBJ1-1
CASSPETGMNTEAFF
>TRBV27|TRBJ2-7
CASSLSLGLAGSEQYF
>TRBV19|TRBJ2-1
CASSSGADTYNEQFF
>TRBV12-1|TRBJ2-1
CASSFPVNEQFF
>TRBV30|TRBJ2-7
CAWSPIGRTSGYEQYF
>TRBV9|TRBJ1-4
CASSPRAGLREKLFF
>TRBV10-3|TRBJ1-2
CAISDQGSGPTSF
>TRBV11-3|TRBJ2-7
CASSSVFYEQYF
>TRBV10-3|TRBJ2-7
CAISEWDRTYEQYF
>TRBV5-4|TRBJ2-1
CASTQAGGPHEQFF
>TRBV18|TRBJ1-5
CASSGVWTGNQPQHF
>TRBV6-1|TRBJ2-7
CASSERGVSGDF
>TRBV30|TRBJ1-1
CAWSPTGGYTEAFF
>TRBV5-6|TRBJ2-3
CASSPRGEGIDTQYF
>TRBV5-6|TRBJ1-5
CASSLGQFNQPQHF
>TRBV6-5|TRBJ2-7
CASTYFSGGSHEQYF
>TRBV10-3|TRBJ2-1
CAISESTTAGGPLSSYNEQFF
>TRBV2|TRBJ1-6
CASSERQGINSPLHF
>TRBV23-1|TRBJ2-7
CASNRDRHYEQYF
>TRBV5-8|TRBJ2-7
CASSLVQFSYEQYF